The sequence of this T cell receptor beta chain was determined in a study of regulatory T cells in long-lasting Graves disease. Overall study results and limits: Persistent Graves' patients had lower TCR diversity than newly diagnosed ones. New patients shared more than 950 public clonotypes, and persistent patients shared more, with 2,500 to 3,000.

The ends were cut back, 1 base at V and 8 bases at J, with 11 bases in the middle. The V gene's germline CDR1 is SGHAT and CDR2 FQNNGV. The CDR3 covers 14 residues. This clonotype came up many times. The antigen is not known. Specified time point: persistent/refractory GD, antithyroid drugs over 5 years with positive TRAb. The TCR library was made from RNA extracted from PBMCs. An endocrinology department in Xi'an, China, supplied the patients. EDTA tubes held approximately 9 milliliters of peripheral blood from each patient. Building the TCR beta libraries relied on iRepertoire HTBI primers, and CDR3 regions underwent Arm-PCR. TCRdb recomputed calls from the multiplex PCR reads with MiXCR, one row per CDR3 protein. Seen here are fewer than 550,000 distinct CDR3 sequences, under 25% observed once, and the top ten hold roughly 7%.

This clonotype was obtained from a female donor with Graves disease. The material sequenced was peripheral blood mononuclear cells (PBMCs), taken when the disease was refractory, from a patient treated with antithyroid drugs. The chain recombines TRBV11-2 with TRBJ2-2; TRBD1 might be the D (6 bases). The CDR3 DNA sequence: TGTGCCAGCAGCTTAGTACAGGGCGTAGGGGAGCTGTTTTTT. Its protein product is CASSLVQGVGELFF.